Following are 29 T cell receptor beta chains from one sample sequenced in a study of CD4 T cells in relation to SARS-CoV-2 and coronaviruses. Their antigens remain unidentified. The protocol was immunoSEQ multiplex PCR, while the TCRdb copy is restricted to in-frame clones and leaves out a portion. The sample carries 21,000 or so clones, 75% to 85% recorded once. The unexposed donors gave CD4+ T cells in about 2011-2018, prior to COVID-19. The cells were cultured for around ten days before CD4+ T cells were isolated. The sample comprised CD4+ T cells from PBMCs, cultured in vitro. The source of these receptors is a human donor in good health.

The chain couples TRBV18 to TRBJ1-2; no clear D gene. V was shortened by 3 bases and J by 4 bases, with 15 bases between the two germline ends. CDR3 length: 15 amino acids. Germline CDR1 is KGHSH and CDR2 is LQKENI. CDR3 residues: CASSPPLGGPYGYTF. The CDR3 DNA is TGTGCCAGCTCACCCCCCCTGGGAGGACCCTATGGCTACACCTTC.

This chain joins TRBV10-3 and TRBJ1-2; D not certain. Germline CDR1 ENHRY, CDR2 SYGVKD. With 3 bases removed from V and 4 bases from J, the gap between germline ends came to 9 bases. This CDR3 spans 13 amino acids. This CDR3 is CAISDPGLYGYTF. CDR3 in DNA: TGTGCCATCAGTGATCCTGGTCTCTATGGCTACACCTTC.

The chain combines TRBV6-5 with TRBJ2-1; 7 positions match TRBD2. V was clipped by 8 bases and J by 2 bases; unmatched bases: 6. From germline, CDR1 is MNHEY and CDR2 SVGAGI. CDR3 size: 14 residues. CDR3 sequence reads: CASRRGGPYNEQFF. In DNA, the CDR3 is TGTGCCAGCCGGCGGGGAGGGCCCTACAATGAGCAGTTCTTC.

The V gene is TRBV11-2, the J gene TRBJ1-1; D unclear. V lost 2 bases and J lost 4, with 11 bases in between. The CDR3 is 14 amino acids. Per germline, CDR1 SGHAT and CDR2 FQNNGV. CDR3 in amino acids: CASSLLSEATEAFF. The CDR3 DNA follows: TGTGCCAGCAGCTTACTTTCGGAGGCCACTGAAGCTTTCTTT.

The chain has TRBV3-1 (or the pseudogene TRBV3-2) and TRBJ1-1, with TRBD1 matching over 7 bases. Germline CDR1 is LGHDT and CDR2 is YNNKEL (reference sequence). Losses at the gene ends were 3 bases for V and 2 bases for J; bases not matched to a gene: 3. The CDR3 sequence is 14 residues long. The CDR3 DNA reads TGTGCCAGCAGCCATCGACAGGGCAACACTGAAGCTTTCTTT. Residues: CASSHRQGNTEAFF.

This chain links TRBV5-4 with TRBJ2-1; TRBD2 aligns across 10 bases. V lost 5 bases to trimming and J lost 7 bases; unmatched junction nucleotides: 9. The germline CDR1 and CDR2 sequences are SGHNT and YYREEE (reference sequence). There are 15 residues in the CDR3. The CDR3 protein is CASSSSGSMGNEQFF. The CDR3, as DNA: TGTGCCAGCAGTTCTAGCGGGAGCATGGGGAATGAGCAGTTCTTC. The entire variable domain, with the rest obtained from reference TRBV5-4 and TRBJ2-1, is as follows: ETGVTQSPTHLIKTRGQQVTLRCSSQSGHNTVSWYQQALGQGPQFIFQYYREEENGRGNFPPRFSGLQFPNYSSELNVNALELDDSALYLCASSSSGSMGNEQFFGPGTRLTVL.

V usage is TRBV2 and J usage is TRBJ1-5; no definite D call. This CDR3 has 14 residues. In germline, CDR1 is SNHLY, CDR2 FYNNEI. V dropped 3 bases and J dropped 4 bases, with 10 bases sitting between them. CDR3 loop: CASSDEGRNQPQHF. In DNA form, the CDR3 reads TGTGCCAGCAGTGACGAGGGTCGGAATCAGCCCCAGCATTTT.

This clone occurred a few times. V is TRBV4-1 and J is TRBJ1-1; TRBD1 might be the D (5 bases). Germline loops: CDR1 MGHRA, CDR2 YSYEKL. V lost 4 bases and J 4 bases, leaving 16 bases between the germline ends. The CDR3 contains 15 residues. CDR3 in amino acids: CASSRSSWGGTEAFF. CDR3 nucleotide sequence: TGCGCCAGCAGCCGATCATCATGGGGGGGCACTGAAGCTTTCTTT.

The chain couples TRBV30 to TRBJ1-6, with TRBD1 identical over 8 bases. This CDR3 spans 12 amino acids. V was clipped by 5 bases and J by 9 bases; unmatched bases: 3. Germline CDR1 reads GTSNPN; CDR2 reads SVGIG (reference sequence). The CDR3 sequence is CAWGQGGSPLHF. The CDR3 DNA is TGTGCCTGGGGACAGGGAGGTTCACCCCTCCACTTT.

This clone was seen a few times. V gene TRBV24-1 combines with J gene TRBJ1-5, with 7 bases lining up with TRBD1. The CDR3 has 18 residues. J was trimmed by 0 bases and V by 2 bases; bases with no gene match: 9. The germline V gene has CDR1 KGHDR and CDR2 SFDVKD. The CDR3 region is CATSDSRTGAYSNQPQHF. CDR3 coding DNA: TGTGCCACCAGTGATTCACGGACAGGAGCCTATAGCAATCAGCCCCAGCATTTT.

The CDR3 sequence is CASSQQGWPNEQFF. CDR3 coding DNA: TGTGCCAGCAGCCAACAGGGGTGGCCCAATGAGCAGTTCTTC. The chain is built from TRBV5-6 and TRBJ2-1; 7 bases line up with TRBD1. The CDR3 is made up of 14 amino acids. V lost 4 bases, J lost 6 bases, and 7 bases stayed unmatched. CDR1 and CDR2 (germline): SGHDT, YYEEEE.

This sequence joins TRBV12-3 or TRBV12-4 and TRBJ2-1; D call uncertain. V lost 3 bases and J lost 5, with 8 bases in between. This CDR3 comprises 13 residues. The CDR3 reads CASSFESHNEQFF. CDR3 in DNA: TGTGCCAGCAGTTTCGAATCACACAATGAGCAGTTCTTC.

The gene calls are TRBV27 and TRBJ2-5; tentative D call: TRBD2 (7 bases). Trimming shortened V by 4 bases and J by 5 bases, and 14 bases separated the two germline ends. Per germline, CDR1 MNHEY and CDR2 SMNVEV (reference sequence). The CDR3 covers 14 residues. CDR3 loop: CASSWGGGSETQYF. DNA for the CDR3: TGTGCCAGCAGTTGGGGGGGCGGTTCTGAGACCCAGTACTTC.

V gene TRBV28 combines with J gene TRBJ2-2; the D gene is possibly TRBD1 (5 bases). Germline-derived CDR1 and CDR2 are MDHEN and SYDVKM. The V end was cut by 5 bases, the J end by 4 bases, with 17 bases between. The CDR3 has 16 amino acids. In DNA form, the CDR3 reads TGTGCCAGCAGTCCCAGGGCAGGGTTGAGCACCGGGGAGCTGTTTTTT. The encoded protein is CASSPRAGLSTGELFF.

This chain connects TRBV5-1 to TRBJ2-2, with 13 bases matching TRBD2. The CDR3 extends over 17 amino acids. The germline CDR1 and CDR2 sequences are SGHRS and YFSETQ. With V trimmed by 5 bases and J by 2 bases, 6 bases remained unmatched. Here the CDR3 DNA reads TGCGCCAGCAGTGGGACTAGCGGGGTCAAAAACACCGGGGAGCTGTTTTTT. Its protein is CASSGTSGVKNTGELFF.

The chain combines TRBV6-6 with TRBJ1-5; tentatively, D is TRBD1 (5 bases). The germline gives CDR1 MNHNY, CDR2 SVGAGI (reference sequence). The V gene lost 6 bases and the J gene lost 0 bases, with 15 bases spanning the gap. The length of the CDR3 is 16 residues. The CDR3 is CASSREQGVSNQPQHF. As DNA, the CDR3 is TGTGCCAGCAGCCGCGAGCAGGGCGTTAGCAATCAGCCCCAGCATTTT.

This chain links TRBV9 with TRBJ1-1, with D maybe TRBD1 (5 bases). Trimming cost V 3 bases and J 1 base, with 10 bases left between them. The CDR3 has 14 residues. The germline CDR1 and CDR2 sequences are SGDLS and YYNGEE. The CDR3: CASSGGMKNTEAFF. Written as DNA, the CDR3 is TGTGCCAGCAGCGGGGGGATGAAGAACACTGAAGCTTTCTTT. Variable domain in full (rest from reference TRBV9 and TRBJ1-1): DSGVTQTPKHLITATGQRVTLRCSPRSGDLSVYWYQQSLDQGLQFLIQYYNGEERAKGNILERFSAQQFPDLHSELNLSSLELGDSALYFCASSGGMKNTEAFFGQGTRLTVV.

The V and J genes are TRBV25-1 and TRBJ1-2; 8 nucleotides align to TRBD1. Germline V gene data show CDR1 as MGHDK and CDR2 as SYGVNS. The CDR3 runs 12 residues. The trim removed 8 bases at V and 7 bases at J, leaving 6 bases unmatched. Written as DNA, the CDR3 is TGTGCCAGCCATTTTACAGGGGGTGGCTACACCTTC. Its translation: CASHFTGGGYTF.

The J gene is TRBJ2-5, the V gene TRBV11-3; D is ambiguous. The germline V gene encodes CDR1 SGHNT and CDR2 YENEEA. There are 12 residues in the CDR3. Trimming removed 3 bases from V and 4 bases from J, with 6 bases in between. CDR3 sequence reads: CASSFYGETQYF. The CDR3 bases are TGTGCCAGCAGCTTTTACGGAGAGACCCAGTACTTC.

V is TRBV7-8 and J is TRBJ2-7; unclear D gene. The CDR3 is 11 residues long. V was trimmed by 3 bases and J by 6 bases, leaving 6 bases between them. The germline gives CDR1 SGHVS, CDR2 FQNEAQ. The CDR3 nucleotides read TGTGCCAGCAGCTTTAGCACCGAGCAGTACTTC. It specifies CASSFSTEQYF. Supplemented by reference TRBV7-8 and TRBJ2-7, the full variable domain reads GAGVSQSPRYKVAKRGQDVALRCDPISGHVSLFWYQQALGQGPEFLTYFQNEAQLDKSGLPSDRFFAERPEGSVSTLKIQRTQQEDSAVYLCASSFSTEQYFGPGTRLTVT.

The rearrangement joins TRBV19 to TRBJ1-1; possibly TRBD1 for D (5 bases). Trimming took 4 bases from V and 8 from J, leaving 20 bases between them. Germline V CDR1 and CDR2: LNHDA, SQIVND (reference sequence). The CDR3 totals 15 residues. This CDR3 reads CASSTLGRFGEEAFF. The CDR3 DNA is TGTGCCAGTAGTACCCTGGGACGGTTCGGGGAGGAAGCTTTCTTT.

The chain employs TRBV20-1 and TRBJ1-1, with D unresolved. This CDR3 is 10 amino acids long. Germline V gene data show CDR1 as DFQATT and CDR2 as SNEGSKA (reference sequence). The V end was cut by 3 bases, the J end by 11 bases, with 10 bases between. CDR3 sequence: CSASKGYAFF. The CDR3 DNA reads TGCAGTGCTAGTAAGGGTTATGCTTTCTTT.

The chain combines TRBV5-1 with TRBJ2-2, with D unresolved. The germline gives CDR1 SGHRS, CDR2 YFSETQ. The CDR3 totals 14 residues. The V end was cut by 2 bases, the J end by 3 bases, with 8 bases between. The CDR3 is CASSLGRYTGELFF. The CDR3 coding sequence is TGCGCCAGCAGCTTAGGACGGTACACCGGGGAGCTGTTTTTT.

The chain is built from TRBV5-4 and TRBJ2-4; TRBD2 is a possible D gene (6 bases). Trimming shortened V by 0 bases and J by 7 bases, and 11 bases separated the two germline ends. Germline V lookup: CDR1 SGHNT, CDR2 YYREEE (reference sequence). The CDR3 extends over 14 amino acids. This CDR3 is CASSLVGGGNIQYF. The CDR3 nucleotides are TGTGCCAGCAGCTTGGTGGGTGGGGGGAACATTCAGTACTTC.

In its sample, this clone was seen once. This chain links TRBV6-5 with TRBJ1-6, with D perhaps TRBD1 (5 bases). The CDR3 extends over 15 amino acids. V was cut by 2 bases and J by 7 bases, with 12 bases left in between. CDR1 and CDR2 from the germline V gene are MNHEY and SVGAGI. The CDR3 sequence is CASSYRWQGNSPLHF. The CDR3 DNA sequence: TGTGCCAGCAGTTACCGTTGGCAGGGAAATTCACCCCTCCACTTT.

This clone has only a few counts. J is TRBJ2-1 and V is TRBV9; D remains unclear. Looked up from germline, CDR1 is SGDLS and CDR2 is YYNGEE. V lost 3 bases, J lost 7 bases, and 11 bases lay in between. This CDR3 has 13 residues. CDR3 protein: CASSAKGWNEQFF. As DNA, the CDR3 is TGTGCCAGCAGCGCTAAAGGGTGGAATGAGCAGTTCTTC.

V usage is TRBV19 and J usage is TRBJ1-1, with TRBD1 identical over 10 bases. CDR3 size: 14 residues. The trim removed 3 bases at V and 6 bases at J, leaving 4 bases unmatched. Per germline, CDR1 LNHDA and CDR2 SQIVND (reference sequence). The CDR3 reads CASSMGQGSAEAFF. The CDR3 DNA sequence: TGTGCCAGTAGTATGGGACAGGGGTCGGCTGAAGCTTTCTTT. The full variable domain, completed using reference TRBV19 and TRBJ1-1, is DGGITQSPKYLFRKEGQNVTLSCEQNLNHDAMYWYRQDPGQGLRLIYYSQIVNDFQKGDIAEGYSVSREKKESFPLTVTSAQKNPTAFYLCASSMGQGSAEAFFGQGTRLTVV.

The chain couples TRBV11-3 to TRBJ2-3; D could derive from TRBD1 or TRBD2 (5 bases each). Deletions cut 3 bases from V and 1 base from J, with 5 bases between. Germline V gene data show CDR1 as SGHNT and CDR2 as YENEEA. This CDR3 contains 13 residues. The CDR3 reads CASSLGGTDTQYF. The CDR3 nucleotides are TGTGCCAGCAGCTTGGGGGGCACAGATACGCAGTATTTT.

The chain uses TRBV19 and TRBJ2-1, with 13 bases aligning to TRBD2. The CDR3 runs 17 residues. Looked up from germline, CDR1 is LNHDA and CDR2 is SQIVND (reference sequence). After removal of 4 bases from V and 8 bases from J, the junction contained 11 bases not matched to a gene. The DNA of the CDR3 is TGTGCCAGTAGTACACCCGGACTAGCGGGAGTTCGGTATGAGCAGTTCTTC. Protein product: CASSTPGLAGVRYEQFF.